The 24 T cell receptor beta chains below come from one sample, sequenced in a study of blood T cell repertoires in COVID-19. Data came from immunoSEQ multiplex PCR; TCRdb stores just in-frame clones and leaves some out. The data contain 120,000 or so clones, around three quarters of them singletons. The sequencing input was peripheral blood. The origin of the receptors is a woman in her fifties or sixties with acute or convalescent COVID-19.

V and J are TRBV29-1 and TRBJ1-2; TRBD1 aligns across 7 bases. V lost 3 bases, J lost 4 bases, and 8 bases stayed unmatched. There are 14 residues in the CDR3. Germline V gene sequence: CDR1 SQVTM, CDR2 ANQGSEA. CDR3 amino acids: CSVDRDSSRYGYTF. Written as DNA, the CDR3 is TGCAGCGTTGATCGGGACAGTTCGCGCTATGGCTACACCTTC. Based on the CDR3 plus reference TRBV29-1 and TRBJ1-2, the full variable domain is SAVISQKPSRDICQRGTSLTIQCQVDSQVTMMFWYRQQPGQSLTLIATANQGSEATYESGFVIDKFPISRPNLTFSTLTVSNMSPEDSSIYLCSVDRDSSRYGYTFGSGTRLTVV.

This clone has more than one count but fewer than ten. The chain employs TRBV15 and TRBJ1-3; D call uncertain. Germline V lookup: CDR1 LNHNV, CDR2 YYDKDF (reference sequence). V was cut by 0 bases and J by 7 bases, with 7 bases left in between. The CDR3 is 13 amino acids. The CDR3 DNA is TGTGCCACCAGCAGAGACCAACGGAACACCATATATTTT. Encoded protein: CATSRDQRNTIYF.

CDR3 bases: TGTGCCAGCAGCTCCGATACAGGGAGCGTCGGGACCCAGTACTTC. Protein product: CASSSDTGSVGTQYF. The rearrangement uses TRBV7-9 and TRBJ2-5; tentatively, D is TRBD1 (6 bases). Trimming took 4 bases from V and 7 from J, leaving 19 bases between them. CDR1 is SEHNR, CDR2 FQNEAQ, per germline (reference sequence). CDR3 length: 15 amino acids.

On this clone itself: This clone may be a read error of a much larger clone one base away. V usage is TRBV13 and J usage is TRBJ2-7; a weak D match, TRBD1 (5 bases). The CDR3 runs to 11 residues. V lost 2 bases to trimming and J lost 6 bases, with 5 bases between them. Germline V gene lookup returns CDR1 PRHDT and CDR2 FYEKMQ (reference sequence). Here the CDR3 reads CASSLRGEQYF. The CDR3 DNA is TGTGCCAGCAGCTTAAGGGGCGAGCAGTACTTC.

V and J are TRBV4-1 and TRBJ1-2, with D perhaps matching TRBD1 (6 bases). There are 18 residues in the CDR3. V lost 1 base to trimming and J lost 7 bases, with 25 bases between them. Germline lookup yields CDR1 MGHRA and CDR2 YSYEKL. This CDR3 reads CASSQAGDTQGRRFGYTF. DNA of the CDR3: TGCGCCAGCAGCCAAGCCGGTGACACACAGGGTAGAAGATTTGGCTACACCTTC.

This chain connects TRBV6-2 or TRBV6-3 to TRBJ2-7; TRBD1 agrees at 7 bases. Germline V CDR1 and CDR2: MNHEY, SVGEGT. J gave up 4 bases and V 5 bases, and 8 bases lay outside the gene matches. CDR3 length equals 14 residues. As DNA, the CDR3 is TGTGCCAGCAGTCGTAACAGGGGATGGTACGAGCAGTACTTC. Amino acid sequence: CASSRNRGWYEQYF.

CDR3 DNA sequence: TGTGCCAGCAGCTCCGGGACAACTGAGGCAGATACGCAGTATTTT. This gives the protein CASSSGTTEADTQYF. This chain uses TRBV7-2 with TRBJ2-3, with D tentatively TRBD1 (6 bases). Germline V lookup: CDR1 SGHTA, CDR2 FQGNSA. Trimming took off 4 bases at V and 4 bases at J, with 15 bases between the two ends. The CDR3 has 15 residues. Using reference TRBV7-2 and TRBJ2-3 for the parts outside the CDR3, the full variable domain is GAGVSQSPSNKVTEKGKDVELRCDPISGHTALYWYRQSLGQGLEFLIYFQGNSAPDKSGLPSDRFSAERTGGSVSTLTIQRTQQEDSAVYLCASSSGTTEADTQYFGPGTRLTVL.

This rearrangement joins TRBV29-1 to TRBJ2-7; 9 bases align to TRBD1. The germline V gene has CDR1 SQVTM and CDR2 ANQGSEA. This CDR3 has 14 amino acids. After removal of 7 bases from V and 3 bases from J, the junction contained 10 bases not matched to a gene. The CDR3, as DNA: TGCAGCGGGGTGATACAGGGGGCCATCTACGAGCAGTACTTC. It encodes CSGVIQGAIYEQYF.

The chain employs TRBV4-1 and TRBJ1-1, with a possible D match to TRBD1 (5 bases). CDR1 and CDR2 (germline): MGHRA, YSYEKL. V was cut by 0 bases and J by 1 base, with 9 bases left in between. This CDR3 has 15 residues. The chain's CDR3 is CASSQDPQGNTEAFF. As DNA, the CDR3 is TGCGCCAGCAGCCAAGATCCCCAGGGGAACACTGAAGCTTTCTTT.

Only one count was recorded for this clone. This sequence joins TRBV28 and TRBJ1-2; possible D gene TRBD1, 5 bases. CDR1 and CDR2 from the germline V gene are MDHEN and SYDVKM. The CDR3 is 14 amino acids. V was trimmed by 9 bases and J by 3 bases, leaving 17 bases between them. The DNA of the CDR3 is TGTGCCAGTATCATGGGGGGGAATGACTATGGCTACACCTTC. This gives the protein CASIMGGNDYGYTF.

The CDR3 reads CSVPSRQGKNTEAFF. The CDR3 DNA is TGCAGCGTTCCCTCCCGACAGGGGAAAAACACTGAAGCTTTCTTT. The rearrangement uses TRBV29-1 and TRBJ1-1; TRBD1 matches 8 bases. The CDR3 runs to 15 residues. The V segment lost 5 bases and the J segment 2 bases; nucleotides outside the gene matches: 10. From germline, CDR1 is SQVTM and CDR2 ANQGSEA.

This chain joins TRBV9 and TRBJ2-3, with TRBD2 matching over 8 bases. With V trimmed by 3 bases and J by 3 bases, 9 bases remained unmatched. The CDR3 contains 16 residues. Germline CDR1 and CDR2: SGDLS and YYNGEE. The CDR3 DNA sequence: TGTGCCAGCAGCGGCGGTAGCGGGGCTTTGACAGATACGCAGTATTTT. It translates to CASSGGSGALTDTQYF.

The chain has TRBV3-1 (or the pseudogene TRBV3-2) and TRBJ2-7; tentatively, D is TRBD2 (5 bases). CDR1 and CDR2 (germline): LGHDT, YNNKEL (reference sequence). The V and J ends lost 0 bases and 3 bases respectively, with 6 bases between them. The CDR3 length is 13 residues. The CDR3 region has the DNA TGTGCCAGCAGCCAAGAACTAGGCTACGAGCAGTACTTC. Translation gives CASSQELGYEQYF.

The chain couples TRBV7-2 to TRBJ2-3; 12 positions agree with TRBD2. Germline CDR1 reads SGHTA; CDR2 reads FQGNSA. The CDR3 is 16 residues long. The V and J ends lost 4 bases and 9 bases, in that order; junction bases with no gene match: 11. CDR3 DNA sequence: TGTGCCAGCAGCTCGCCCCGACTAGCGGGGGCGGGGACGCAGTATTTT. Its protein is CASSSPRLAGAGTQYF.

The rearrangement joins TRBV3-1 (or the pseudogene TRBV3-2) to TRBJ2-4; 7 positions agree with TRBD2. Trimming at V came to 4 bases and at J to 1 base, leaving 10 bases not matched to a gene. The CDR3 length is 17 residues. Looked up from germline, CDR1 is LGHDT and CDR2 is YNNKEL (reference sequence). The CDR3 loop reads CASSPPPGEGAKNIQYF. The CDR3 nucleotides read TGTGCCAGCAGCCCCCCGCCGGGGGAGGGGGCCAAAAACATTCAGTACTTC.

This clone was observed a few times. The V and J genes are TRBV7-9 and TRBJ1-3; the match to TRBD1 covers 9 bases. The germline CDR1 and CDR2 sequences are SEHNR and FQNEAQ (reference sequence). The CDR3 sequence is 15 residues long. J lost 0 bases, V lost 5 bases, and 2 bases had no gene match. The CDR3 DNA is TGTGCCAGCAGCGGACAGGGGTACTCTGGAAACACCATATATTTT. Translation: CASSGQGYSGNTIYF.

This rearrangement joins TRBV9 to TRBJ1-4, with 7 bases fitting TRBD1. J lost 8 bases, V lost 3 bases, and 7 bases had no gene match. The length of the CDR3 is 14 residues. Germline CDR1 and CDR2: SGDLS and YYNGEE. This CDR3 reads CASSAGQRFEKLFF. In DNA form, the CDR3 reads TGTGCCAGCAGCGCGGGACAGAGGTTCGAAAAACTGTTTTTT.

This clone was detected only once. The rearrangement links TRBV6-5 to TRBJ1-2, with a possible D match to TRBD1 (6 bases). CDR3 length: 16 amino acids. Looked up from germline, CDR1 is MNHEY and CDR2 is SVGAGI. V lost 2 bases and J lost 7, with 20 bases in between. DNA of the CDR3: TGTGCCAGCAGTTACGGTGGGGTAACAAACAGGGTTGGCTACACCTTC. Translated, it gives CASSYGGVTNRVGYTF.

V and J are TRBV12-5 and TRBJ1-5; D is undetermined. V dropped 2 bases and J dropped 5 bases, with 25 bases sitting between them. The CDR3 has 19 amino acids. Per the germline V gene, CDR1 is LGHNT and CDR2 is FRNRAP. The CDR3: CASGLPVLVQPFWDQPQHF. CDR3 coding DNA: TGTGCTAGTGGTTTGCCCGTACTCGTACAGCCGTTCTGGGATCAGCCCCAGCATTTT.

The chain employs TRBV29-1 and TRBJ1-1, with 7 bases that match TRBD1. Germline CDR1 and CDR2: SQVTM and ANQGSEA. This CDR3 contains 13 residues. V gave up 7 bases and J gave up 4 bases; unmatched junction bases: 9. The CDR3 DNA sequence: TGCAGCGCTAAAAGGGGGCGTAGCACTGAAGCTTTCTTT. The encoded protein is CSAKRGRSTEAFF.

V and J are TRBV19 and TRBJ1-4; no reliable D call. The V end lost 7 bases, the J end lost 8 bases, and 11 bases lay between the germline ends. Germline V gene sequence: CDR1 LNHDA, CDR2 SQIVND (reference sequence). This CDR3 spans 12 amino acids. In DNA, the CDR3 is TGTGCCAGTACGTCTAGGAGAGAAAAACTGTTTTTT. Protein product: CASTSRREKLFF.

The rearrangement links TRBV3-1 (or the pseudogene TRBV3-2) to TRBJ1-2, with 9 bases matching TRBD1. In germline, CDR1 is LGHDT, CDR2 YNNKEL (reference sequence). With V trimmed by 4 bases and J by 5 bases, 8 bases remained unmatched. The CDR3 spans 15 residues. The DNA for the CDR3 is TGTGCCAGCAGCCTGTCCTTGGGACAGGGTTATGGCTACACCTTC. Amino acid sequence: CASSLSLGQGYGYTF.

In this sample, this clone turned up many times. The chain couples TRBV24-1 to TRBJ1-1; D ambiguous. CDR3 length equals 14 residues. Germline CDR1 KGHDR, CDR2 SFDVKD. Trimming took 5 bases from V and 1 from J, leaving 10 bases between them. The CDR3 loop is CATSGPGSNTEAFF. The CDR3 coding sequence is TGTGCCACCAGTGGCCCGGGTTCGAACACTGAAGCTTTCTTT.

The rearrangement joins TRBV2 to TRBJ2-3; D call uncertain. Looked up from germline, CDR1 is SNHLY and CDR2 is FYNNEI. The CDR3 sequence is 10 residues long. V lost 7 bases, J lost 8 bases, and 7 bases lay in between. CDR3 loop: CASTRGTQYF. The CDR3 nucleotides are TGTGCCAGCACCCGCGGTACGCAGTATTTT.